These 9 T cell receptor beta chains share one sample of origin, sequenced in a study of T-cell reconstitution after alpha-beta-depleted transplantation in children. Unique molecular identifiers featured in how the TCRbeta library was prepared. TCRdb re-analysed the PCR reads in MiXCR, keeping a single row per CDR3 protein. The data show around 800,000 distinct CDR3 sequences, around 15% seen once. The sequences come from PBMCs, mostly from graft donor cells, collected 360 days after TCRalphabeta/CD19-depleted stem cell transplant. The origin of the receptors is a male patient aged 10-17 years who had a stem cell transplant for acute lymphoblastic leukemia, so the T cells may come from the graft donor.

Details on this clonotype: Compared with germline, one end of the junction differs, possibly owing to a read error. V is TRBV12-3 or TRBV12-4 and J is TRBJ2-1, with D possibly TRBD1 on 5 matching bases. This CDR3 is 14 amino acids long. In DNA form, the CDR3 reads TGTGCCAGCAGCCCTGGGGCACCCTACGATGAGCAGTTCTTC. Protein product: CASSPGAPYDEQFF.

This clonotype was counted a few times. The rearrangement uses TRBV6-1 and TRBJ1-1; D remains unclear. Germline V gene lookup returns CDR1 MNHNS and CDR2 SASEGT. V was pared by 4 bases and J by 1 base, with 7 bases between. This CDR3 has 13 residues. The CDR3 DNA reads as TGTGCCAGCAGTGTGGATACGAACACTGAAGCTTTCTTT. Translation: CASSVDTNTEAFF.

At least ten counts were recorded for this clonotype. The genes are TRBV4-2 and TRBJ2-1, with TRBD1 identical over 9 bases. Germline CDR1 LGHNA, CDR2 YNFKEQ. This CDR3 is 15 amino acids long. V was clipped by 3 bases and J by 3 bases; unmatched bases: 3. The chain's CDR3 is CASSQDRGVYNEQFF. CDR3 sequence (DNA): TGTGCCAGCAGCCAGGACAGGGGAGTCTACAATGAGCAGTTCTTC.

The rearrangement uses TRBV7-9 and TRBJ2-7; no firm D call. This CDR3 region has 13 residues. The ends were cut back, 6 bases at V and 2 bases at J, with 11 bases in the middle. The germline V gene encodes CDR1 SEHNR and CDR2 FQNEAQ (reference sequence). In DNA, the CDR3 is TGTGCCAGCAGTGGGCTCTCAGCCTACGAGCAGTACTTC. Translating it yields CASSGLSAYEQYF.

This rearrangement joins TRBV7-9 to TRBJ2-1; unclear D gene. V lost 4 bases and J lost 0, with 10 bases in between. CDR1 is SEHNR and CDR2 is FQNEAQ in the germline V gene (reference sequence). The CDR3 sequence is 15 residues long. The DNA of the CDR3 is TGTGCCAGCAGCTCTACAGTGCCCTCCTACAATGAGCAGTTCTTC. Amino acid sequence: CASSSTVPSYNEQFF. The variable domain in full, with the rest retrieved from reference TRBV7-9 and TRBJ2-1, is DTGVSQNPRHKITKRGQNVTFRCDPISEHNRLYWYRQTLGQGPEFLTYFQNEAQLEKSRLLSDRFSAERPKGSFSTLEIQRTEQGDSAMYLCASSSTVPSYNEQFFGPGTRLTVL.

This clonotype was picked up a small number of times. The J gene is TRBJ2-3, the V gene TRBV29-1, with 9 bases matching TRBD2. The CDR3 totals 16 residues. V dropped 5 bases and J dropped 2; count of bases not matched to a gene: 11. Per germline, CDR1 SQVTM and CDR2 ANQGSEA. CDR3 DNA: TGCAGCGTTCAGGTTAGCGGGAGCCCCCTCACAGATACGCAGTATTTT. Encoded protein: CSVQVSGSPLTDTQYF.

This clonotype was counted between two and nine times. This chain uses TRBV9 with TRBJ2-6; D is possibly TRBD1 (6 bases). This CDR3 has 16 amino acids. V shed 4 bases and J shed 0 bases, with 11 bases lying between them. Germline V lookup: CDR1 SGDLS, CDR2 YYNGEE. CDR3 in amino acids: CASSPQGGSGANVLTF. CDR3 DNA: TGTGCCAGCAGCCCACAGGGTGGCTCTGGGGCCAACGTCCTGACTTTC.

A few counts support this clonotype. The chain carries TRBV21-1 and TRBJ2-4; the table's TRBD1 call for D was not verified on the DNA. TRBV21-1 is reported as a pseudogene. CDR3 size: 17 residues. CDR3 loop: CASSNSGAILAKNIQYF. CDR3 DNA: TGTGCCAGCAGCAATTCAGGGGCTATTCTAGCCAAAAACATTCAGTACTTC.

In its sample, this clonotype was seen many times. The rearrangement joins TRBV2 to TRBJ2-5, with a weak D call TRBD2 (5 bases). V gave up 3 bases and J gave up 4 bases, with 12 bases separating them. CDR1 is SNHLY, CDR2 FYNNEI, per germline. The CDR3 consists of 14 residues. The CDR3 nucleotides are TGTGCCAGCAGTGATCAGAGGGAACCAGAGACCCAGTACTTC. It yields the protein CASSDQREPETQYF.